This T cell receptor beta chain was retrieved from a study of blood T cell repertoires in COVID-19. Across the study: The study drew acute and convalescent COVID-19 samples from the United States, Italy and Spain.

The CDR3 contains 13 residues. Trimming removed 5 bases at V and 3 bases at J, with 10 bases between. Assay used: immunoSEQ multiplex PCR; TCRdb lists only in-frame clones, some missing. The data show approximately 50,000 clones, 85% to 90% seen once. Input material: peripheral blood. The rearrangement joins TRBV12-3 or TRBV12-4 to TRBJ1-2, with D perhaps matching TRBD1 (5 bases). The clonotype originates from a man between 60 and 75 years old with acute or convalescent COVID-19. CDR3: CASSPQGHYGYTF. The CDR3 DNA sequence: TGTGCCAGCAGTCCCCAGGGTCACTATGGCTACACCTTC.